Following are 2 T cell receptor beta chains from one sample sequenced in a study of CD8 T cells in Susac syndrome. A quantity of about 0.5 to 1 ug RNA underwent reverse transcription using random hexamers. TCRdb called the immunoSEQ multiplex PCR reads again in MiXCR, with one record for every CDR3 protein. This sample carries some 200,000 distinct CDR3 sequences, 90% to 95% of them seen once, and the ten largest clones take approximately 0.093%. The sequencing input was CD4+ T cells from PBMCs. The receptors originated from a human donor with multiple sclerosis.

This chain connects TRBV29-1 to TRBJ2-5; tentatively, D is TRBD2 (5 bases). This CDR3 has 13 residues. V was pared by 3 bases and J by 5 bases, with 13 bases between. CDR1 is SQVTM, CDR2 ANQGSEA, per germline. The CDR3 region has the DNA TGCAGCGTTGAGATGGTGGGCGGGGAGACCCAGTACTTC. It yields the protein CSVEMVGGETQYF.

This sequence joins TRBV20-1 and TRBJ2-3, with D hard to call. This CDR3 has 12 amino acids. The germline V gene encodes CDR1 DFQATT and CDR2 SNEGSKA (reference sequence). The ends were cut back, 3 bases at V and 5 bases at J, with 9 bases in the middle. The DNA for the CDR3 is TGCAGTGCTAGGGCCGGTGGAGATACGCAGTATTTT. It codes for CSARAGGDTQYF.